This TCR beta chain came from a study of response to subunit inactivated influenza vaccine. Points from the study as a whole: The authors put forward the suggestion that each seasonal influenza vaccination may bring in only a limited number of new T cells.

TCRdb redid the calling of the RT-PCR reads with MiXCR, one entry per CDR3 protein. The data contain hundreds of thousands of distinct CDR3 sequences, less than 20% of them singletons. The CDR3 loop spans 13 amino acids. The germline V and J ends were trimmed by 5 bases and 6 bases, with 12 bases remaining between them. Per germline, CDR1 MNHNS and CDR2 SASEGT. This clonotype was counted many times. What it binds is not known. The sample here was PBMCs from blood, taken approximately 13 days after vaccination. The sequence derives from a man aged 50-60 years who received an inactivated influenza vaccine. The J gene is TRBJ2-3, the V gene TRBV6-1, with D possibly TRBD2 on 6 matching bases. The CDR3 DNA follows: TGTGCCAGCAGTAGCGGGTCCAGGGATACGCAGTATTTT. It translates to CASSSGSRDTQYF.